The following is a TCR beta chain sequence with its context. This record belongs to a study of blood T cell repertoires in COVID-19. Study-level information: COVID-19 samples, acute and convalescent, were from the United States, Italy and Spain. T cells, B-cell-depleted T cells, or PBMCs provided the cDNA or gDNA that served as material.

The germline V and J ends were trimmed by 5 bases and 1 base, with 8 bases remaining between them. The CDR3 has 13 residues. CDR1 and CDR2 from the germline V gene are MNHEY and SVGAGI. Original analysis: Amplifying reference gene primers gave estimates of nucleated cell counts. Data came from immunoSEQ multiplex PCR; TCRdb stores just in-frame clones and leaves some out. Clonal size and the V and J genes are those of that table, whereas D and trimming came from the DNA. The sample lists some 97,000 clones; 87% were seen once. Sequencing was carried out using peripheral blood. This clonotype was sampled from a man aged 25-45 years in a cohort sampled during active COVID-19. The rearrangement links TRBV6-5 to TRBJ1-1, with unresolved D. CDR3 coding DNA: TGTGCCAGCAGTCAGGAATCGAACACTGAAGCTTTCTTT. It specifies CASSQESNTEAFF.